This passage covers 19 T cell receptor beta chains from one sample sequenced in a study of blood T cell repertoires in COVID-19. Data came from immunoSEQ multiplex PCR; TCRdb stores just in-frame clones and leaves some out. The table shows 95,000 to 150,000 clones, with over 70% occurring only once. What was sequenced was peripheral blood. Receptor source: a man aged 65 to 79 with acute or convalescent COVID-19.

This chain links TRBV5-1 with TRBJ2-2; 7 bases map to TRBD1. J gave up 1 base and V 4 bases, and 7 bases lay outside the gene matches. The CDR3 is made up of 16 amino acids. Germline CDR1 is SGHRS and CDR2 is YFSETQ. The CDR3 sequence is CASSAGQALNTGELFF. CDR3 DNA sequence: TGCGCCAGCAGCGCCGGACAGGCCCTGAACACCGGGGAGCTGTTTTTT.

The chain links TRBV6-5 to TRBJ2-7, with 7 bases aligning to TRBD2. Germline loops: CDR1 MNHEY, CDR2 SVGAGI. J was trimmed by 0 bases and V by 6 bases; bases with no gene match: 8. There are 15 residues in the CDR3. The CDR3 reads CASSLGRLASYEQYF. CDR3 coding DNA: TGTGCCAGCAGCCTAGGCCGACTAGCCTCCTACGAGCAGTACTTC.

Only a few counts were recorded for this clone. The chain has TRBV4-2 and TRBJ2-5; TRBD2 matches at 9 bases. This CDR3 comprises 18 residues. The germline V gene has CDR1 LGHNA and CDR2 YNFKEQ. V trimming: 0 bases; J trimming: 7 bases; junction bases outside the gene matches: 15. This CDR3 reads CASSQEGRGGPQEWTQYF. In nucleotides, the CDR3 is TGTGCCAGCAGCCAAGAAGGGCGGGGGGGCCCTCAAGAATGGACCCAGTACTTC.

The chain is built from TRBV6-2 or TRBV6-3 and TRBJ1-2; TRBD1 is a possible D gene (5 bases). V dropped 3 bases and J dropped 3 bases, with 14 bases sitting between them. The germline V gene encodes CDR1 MNHEY and CDR2 SVGEGT. The CDR3 length is 15 residues. The CDR3 loop is CASSYFAGIDYGYTF. The DNA for the CDR3 is TGTGCCAGCAGTTATTTCGCAGGGATTGACTATGGCTACACCTTC.

The chain carries TRBV6-4 and TRBJ2-1; D might be TRBD1 (6 bases). Germline V gives CDR1 MRHNA, CDR2 SNTAGT. Between the trimmed V and J ends, which lost 4 bases and 0 bases, there was a span of 13 bases. This CDR3 is 16 amino acids long. The CDR3 region has the DNA TGTGCCAGCAGTGGACAGGACCCGAGCTCCTACAATGAGCAGTTCTTC. It specifies CASSGQDPSSYNEQFF.

V is TRBV15 and J is TRBJ2-7; D unresolved. CDR1 is LNHNV, CDR2 YYDKDF, per germline (reference sequence). V dropped 3 bases and J dropped 0 bases, with 9 bases sitting between them. CDR3 size: 14 residues. CDR3 sequence: CATSSGDRSYEQYF. The DNA of the CDR3 is TGTGCCACCAGCAGTGGAGACCGCTCCTACGAGCAGTACTTC.

The V gene is TRBV9, the J gene TRBJ1-6; D uncertain. This CDR3 spans 14 amino acids. Germline CDR1 and CDR2: SGDLS and YYNGEE. The ends were cut back, 0 bases at V and 7 bases at J, with 8 bases in the middle. CDR3 residues: CASSVGAENSPLHF. CDR3 nucleotides: TGTGCCAGCAGCGTAGGTGCGGAAAATTCACCCCTCCACTTT.

DNA for the CDR3: TGTGCCAGCAGCTTATACGCGGGACAGGGGGCGGGTGGCTACACCTTC. This gives the protein CASSLYAGQGAGGYTF. V and J are TRBV7-2 and TRBJ1-2; 12 bases align to TRBD1. In germline, CDR1 is SGHTA, CDR2 FQGNSA. The V and J ends lost 2 bases and 7 bases, in that order; junction bases with no gene match: 8. The CDR3 spans 16 residues. The variable domain in full, with the rest retrieved from reference TRBV7-2 and TRBJ1-2, is GAGVSQSPSNKVTEKGKDVELRCDPISGHTALYWYRQSLGQGLEFLIYFQGNSAPDKSGLPSDRFSAERTGGSVSTLTIQRTQQEDSAVYLCASSLYAGQGAGGYTFGSGTRLTVV.

CDR3: CASSQDSYAEYGYTF. CDR3 bases: TGTGCCAGCAGCCAAGATTCTTACGCGGAGTATGGCTACACCTTC. V gene TRBV4-2 combines with J gene TRBJ1-2; no clear D. This CDR3 region has 15 residues. CDR1 is LGHNA, CDR2 YNFKEQ, per germline. The germline V and J ends were trimmed by 0 bases and 5 bases, with 13 bases remaining between them.

The chain has TRBV5-1 and TRBJ2-1; 11 nucleotides line up with TRBD2. The germline CDR1 and CDR2 sequences are SGHRS and YFSETQ. CDR3 length: 18 amino acids. Trimming removed 1 base from V and 2 bases from J; junction bases left unmatched: 8. The chain's CDR3 is CASSLIGSGGVPYNEQFF. In DNA, the CDR3 is TGCGCCAGCAGCTTGATTGGTAGCGGGGGGGTTCCCTACAATGAGCAGTTCTTC.

The chain has TRBV7-2 and TRBJ1-2; no clear D. The CDR3 is 12 amino acids. The germline V gene encodes CDR1 SGHTA and CDR2 FQGNSA. V was cut by 5 bases and J by 5 bases, with 9 bases left in between. CDR3 bases: TGTGCCAGCAGCCGGGTGACTTATGGCTACACCTTC. Translating gives CASSRVTYGYTF.

The rearrangement uses TRBV19 and TRBJ1-3; 8 bases match TRBD1. Germline trimming cut 5 bases from V and 1 base from J; bases unmatched to any gene: 7. The germline CDR1 and CDR2 sequences are LNHDA and SQIVND (reference sequence). The CDR3 has 16 residues. The CDR3 here is CASSQYGTGSGNTIYF. The CDR3 DNA sequence: TGTGCCAGTAGTCAATACGGGACAGGTTCTGGAAACACCATATATTTT. Combining the CDR3 with reference TRBV19 and TRBJ1-3 gives the whole variable domain DGGITQSPKYLFRKEGQNVTLSCEQNLNHDAMYWYRQDPGQGLRLIYYSQIVNDFQKGDIAEGYSVSREKKESFPLTVTSAQKNPTAFYLCASSQYGTGSGNTIYFGEGSWLTVV.

CDR3 loop: CASSLTRDQPQHF. For the CDR3, the DNA is TGTGCCAGCAGTCTTACTAGGGATCAGCCCCAGCATTTT. The chain uses TRBV2 and TRBJ1-5; no definite D call. Deletions cut 5 bases from V and 5 bases from J, with 10 bases between. CDR3 length: 13 amino acids. The V gene's germline CDR1 is SNHLY and CDR2 FYNNEI.

This clone has a single count. J is TRBJ2-7 and V is TRBV7-2; possibly TRBD2 for D (8 bases). The germline gives CDR1 SGHTA, CDR2 FQGNSA. The V gene lost 5 bases and the J gene lost 1 base, with 18 bases spanning the gap. The CDR3 is 16 residues long. The CDR3 DNA reads as TGTGCCAGCAGCCCCCGAGGGGGCGGGGGGTCCTACGAGCAGTACTTC. This gives the protein CASSPRGGGGSYEQYF.

The chain combines TRBV28 with TRBJ2-2, with 9 bases fitting TRBD1. CDR1 MDHEN and CDR2 SYDVKM come from the germline V gene. The CDR3 is made up of 17 amino acids. V was clipped by 6 bases and J by 5 bases; unmatched bases: 13. The chain's CDR3 is CASRIIRTGDLTGELFF. CDR3 DNA sequence: TGTGCCAGCAGAATAATTCGGACAGGGGATTTGACCGGGGAGCTGTTTTTT. The complete variable domain, with remaining parts taken from reference TRBV28 and TRBJ2-2, reads DVKVTQSSRYLVKRTGEKVFLECVQDMDHENMFWYRQDPGLGLRLIYFSYDVKMKEKGDIPEGYSVSREKKERFSLILESASTNQTSMYLCASRIIRTGDLTGELFFGEGSRLTVL.

The rearrangement uses TRBV30 and TRBJ1-3; D possibly corresponds to TRBD1 (5 bases). The CDR3 spans 16 residues. V was pared by 3 bases and J by 6 bases, with 21 bases between. The germline gives CDR1 GTSNPN, CDR2 SVGIG (reference sequence). The CDR3 sequence is CAWSRYRRGRVNTIYF. DNA of the CDR3: TGTGCCTGGAGCCGCTACCGGAGGGGACGAGTAAACACCATATATTTT.

The chain links TRBV18 to TRBJ1-2, with 7 bases lining up with TRBD1. With V trimmed by 1 base and J by 2 bases, 7 bases remained unmatched. Germline V gene sequence: CDR1 KGHSH, CDR2 LQKENI. The CDR3 has 16 amino acids. The CDR3 DNA follows: TGTGCCAGCTCACCACTTAGGGGGCGAGGCAACTATGGCTACACCTTC. As protein: CASSPLRGRGNYGYTF.

This chain connects TRBV9 to TRBJ1-1; D might be TRBD1 (6 bases). The CDR3 length is 17 residues. The V gene lost 3 bases and the J gene lost 4 bases, with 22 bases spanning the gap. Germline CDR1 SGDLS, CDR2 YYNGEE. CDR3 region: CASSAKLGSGGPTEAFF. For the CDR3, the DNA is TGTGCCAGCAGCGCCAAACTTGGGTCGGGGGGGCCCACTGAAGCTTTCTTT.

This rearrangement joins TRBV28 to TRBJ1-4, with D tentatively TRBD1 (5 bases). This CDR3 has 14 amino acids. Trimming removed 6 bases from V and 6 bases from J, with 14 bases in between. Germline CDR1 is MDHEN and CDR2 is SYDVKM. CDR3: CASSLHGGDEKLFF. CDR3 DNA sequence: TGTGCCAGCAGCCTTCACGGGGGGGATGAAAAACTGTTTTTT.